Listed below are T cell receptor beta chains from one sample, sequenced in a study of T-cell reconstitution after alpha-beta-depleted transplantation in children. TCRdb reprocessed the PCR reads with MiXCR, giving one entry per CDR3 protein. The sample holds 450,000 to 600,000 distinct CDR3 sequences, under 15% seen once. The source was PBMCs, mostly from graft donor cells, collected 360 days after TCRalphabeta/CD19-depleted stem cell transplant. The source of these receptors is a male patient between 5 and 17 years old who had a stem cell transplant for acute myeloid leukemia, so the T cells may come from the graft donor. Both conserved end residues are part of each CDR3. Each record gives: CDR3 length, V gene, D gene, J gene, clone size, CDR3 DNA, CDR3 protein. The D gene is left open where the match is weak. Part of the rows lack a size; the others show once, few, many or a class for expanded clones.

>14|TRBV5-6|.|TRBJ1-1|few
TGTGCCAGCAGCCGTAGGGGACACAACACTGAAGCTTTCTTT
CASSRRGHNTEAFF
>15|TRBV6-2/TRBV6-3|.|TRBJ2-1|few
TGTGCCAGCAGTTACATCGGGAGCTCCTACAATGAGCAGTTCTTC
CASSYIGSSYNEQFF
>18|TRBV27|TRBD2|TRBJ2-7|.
TGTGCCAGCAGCTCTCGGACTAGCGGGAGATTAAGCTCCTACGAGCAGTACTTC
CASSSRTSGRLSSYEQYF
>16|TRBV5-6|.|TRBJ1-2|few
TGTGCCAGCAGCTTGCCTGGGGGGCAGTCCCCTGTGGGCTACACCTTC
CASSLPGGQSPVGYTF
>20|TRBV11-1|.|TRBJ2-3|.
TGTGCCAGCAGCTTAACCCGACAGGTCTGGACTTCTCCTAGCACAGATACGCAGTATTTT
CASSLTRQVWTSPSTDTQYF
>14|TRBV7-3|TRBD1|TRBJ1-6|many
TGTGCCAGCAGCTCCGGGACAGGGGGTTCACCCCTCCACTTT
CASSSGTGGSPLHF
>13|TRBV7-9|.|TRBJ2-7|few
TGTGCCAGCAGCCAACAGCCGCCATACGAGCAGTACTTC
CASSQQPPYEQYF
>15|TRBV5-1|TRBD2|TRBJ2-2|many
TGCGCCAGCAGCGCGACTAGCGGTTGGACCGGGGAGCTGTTTTTT
CASSATSGWTGELFF
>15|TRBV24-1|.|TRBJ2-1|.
TGTGCCACCAGTGCTACGGGGCCCGGGTACAATGAGCAGTTCTTC
CATSATGPGYNEQFF
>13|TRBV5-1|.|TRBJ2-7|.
TGCGCCAGCAGCCCCCCGTGGCCCCACGAGCAGTACTTC
CASSPPWPHEQYF
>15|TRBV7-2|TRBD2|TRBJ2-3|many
TGTGCCAGCAGCTTTAGCGGGAGTGGGGCAGATACGCAGTATTTT
CASSFSGSGADTQYF
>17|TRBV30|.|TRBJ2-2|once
TGTGCCTGGAGTGTTCTCGCCTACTCCAGAGGGACCGGGGAGCTGTTTTTT
CAWSVLAYSRGTGELFF
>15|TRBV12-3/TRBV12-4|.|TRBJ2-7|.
TGTGCCAGCAGTCCGATTGGTGCAGATTTCTACGAGCAGTACTTC
CASSPIGADFYEQYF
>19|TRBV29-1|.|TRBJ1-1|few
TGCAGCGTCGATCCGGGCCCCCGTGTAAGTGGGGAGGTGTACACTGAAGCTTTCTTT
CSVDPGPRVSGEVYTEAFF
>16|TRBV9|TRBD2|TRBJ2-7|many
TGTGCCAGCAGCGTAGGACTAGCTGAAGTCTCCTACGAGCAGTACTTC
CASSVGLAEVSYEQYF
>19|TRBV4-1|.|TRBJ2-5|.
TGCGCCAGCAGCCAAGATGGAGTAGAGGGGTTCTCTTCTCAAGAGACCCAGTACTTC
CASSQDGVEGFSSQETQYF
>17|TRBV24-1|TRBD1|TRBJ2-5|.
TGTGCCACCAGTGATTTTCTTGGGACAGGGGACCAAGAGACCCAGTACTTC
CATSDFLGTGDQETQYF
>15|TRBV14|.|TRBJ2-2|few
TGTGCCAGCAGCCAAGTCAGGACCCTTACCGGGGAGCTGTTTTTT
CASSQVRTLTGELFF
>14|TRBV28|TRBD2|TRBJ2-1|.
TGTGCCAGCAGTTTCACTAGCGGGATTGCGGAGCAGTTCTTC
CASSFTSGIAEQFF
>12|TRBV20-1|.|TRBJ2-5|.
TGCAGTGCTAGGCCCAGGAGAGAGACCCAGTACTTC
CSARPRRETQYF
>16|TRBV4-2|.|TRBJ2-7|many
TGTGCCAGCAGCCAAGATCTGACAGCCCAGTACTACGAGCAGTACTTC
CASSQDLTAQYYEQYF
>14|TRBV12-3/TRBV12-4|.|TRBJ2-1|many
TGTGCCAGCTCGGAGGGGGGAGGGTACAATGAGCAGTTCTTC
CASSEGGGYNEQFF
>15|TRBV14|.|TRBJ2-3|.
TGTGCCAGCAGCCAAGAAGGACCAGGGGTATGGACGCAGTATTTT
CASSQEGPGVWTQYF
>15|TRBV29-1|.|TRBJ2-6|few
TGCAGCGTTGAACGCGGCGGCTCTGGGGCCAACGTCCTGACTTTC
CSVERGGSGANVLTF
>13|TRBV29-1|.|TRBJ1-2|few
TGCAGCGTCTCTCCGGGCCGAAACTATGGCTACACCTTC
CSVSPGRNYGYTF
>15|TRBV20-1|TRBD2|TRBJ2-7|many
TGCAGTGCTAGAGACGTAGCGGGAGGAAGGTACGAGCAGTACTTC
CSARDVAGGRYEQYF
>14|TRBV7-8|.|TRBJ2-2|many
TGTGCCAGCAGCTTAGTAAGGGTTTCCGGGGAGCTGTTTTTT
CASSLVRVSGELFF
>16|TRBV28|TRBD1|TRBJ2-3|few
TGTGCCAGCAGTACCTACACAGGGGATAGCACAGATACGCAGTATTTT
CASSTYTGDSTDTQYF
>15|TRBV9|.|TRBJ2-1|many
TGTGCCAGCAGCGTAGTCGGGACTCCTAGCGATGAGCAGTTCTTC
CASSVVGTPSDEQFF
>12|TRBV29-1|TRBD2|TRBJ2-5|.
TGCAGCCCCTGGACTAGTGGAGAGACCCAGTACTTC
CSPWTSGETQYF
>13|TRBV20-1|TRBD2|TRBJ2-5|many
TGCAGTGCTCACGCGGGAGGGCCGGGGACCCAGTACTTC
CSAHAGGPGTQYF
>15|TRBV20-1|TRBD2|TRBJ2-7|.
TGCAGTGCCTCGGAGGGACTAGCTTACTCCTACGAGCAGTACTTC
CSASEGLAYSYEQYF
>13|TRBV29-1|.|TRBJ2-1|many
TGCAGCGTTGTATCTAGACAGTTCAATGAGCAGTTCTTC
CSVVSRQFNEQFF
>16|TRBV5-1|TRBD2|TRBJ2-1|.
TGCGCCAGCAGCTTGGGGGAAGCGGGAGGTACGGATGAGCAGTTCTTC
CASSLGEAGGTDEQFF
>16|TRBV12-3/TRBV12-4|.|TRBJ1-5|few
TGTGCCAGCAGTCCCGGGGGGGGGCGGACAGATCAGCCCCAGCATTTT
CASSPGGGRTDQPQHF
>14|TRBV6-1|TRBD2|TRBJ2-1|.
TGTGCCAGCAGTCTTAGGACTAGCGGGATAGGGCAGTTCTTC
CASSLRTSGIGQFF
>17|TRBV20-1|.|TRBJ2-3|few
TGCAGTGCTAGCGCCCCGAGCGGGCCTTTAAGCACAGATACGCAGTATTTT
CSASAPSGPLSTDTQYF